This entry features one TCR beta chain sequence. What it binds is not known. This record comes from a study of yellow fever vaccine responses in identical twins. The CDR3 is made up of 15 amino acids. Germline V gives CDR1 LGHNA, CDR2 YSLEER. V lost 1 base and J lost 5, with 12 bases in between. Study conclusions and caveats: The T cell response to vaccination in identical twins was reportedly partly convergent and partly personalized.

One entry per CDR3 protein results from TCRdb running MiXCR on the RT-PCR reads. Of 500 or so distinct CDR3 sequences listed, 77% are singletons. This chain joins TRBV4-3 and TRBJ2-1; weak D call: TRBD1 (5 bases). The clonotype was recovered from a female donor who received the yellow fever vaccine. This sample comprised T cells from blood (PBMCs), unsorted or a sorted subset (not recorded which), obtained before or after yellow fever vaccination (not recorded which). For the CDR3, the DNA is TGCGCCAGCAGCCAAGGACAGCTTCCTAACAATGAGCAGTTCTTC. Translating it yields CASSQGQLPNNEQFF.